The present TCR beta chain was sequenced within a study of blood T cell repertoires in COVID-19 (dated by TCRdb to the early 2020s). For context, the study as a whole: Samples covering the acute and convalescent phases of COVID-19 were provided by collaborators in the United States, Italy and Spain. The dataset comprised deeply sampled blood TCRbeta repertoires from subjects exposed to, actively infected with, or recovered from COVID-19. Samples were obtained from the ongoing ImmuneRACE study (first 160 participants) and from 1,200 or so subjects provided by 6 global collaborators. Sample metadata almost always included a de-identified subject ID, COVID-19 status, age in years and sex. The prospective study material was composed of cDNA or gDNA derived from T cells, B-cell-depleted T cells, or PBMCs. The repertoires were released in a freely available public database intended as a resource for research on the immune response to SARS-CoV-2. HLA class I and class II types, where available, came from metadata supplied by the sample provider rather than from assay-based typing. Beyond this particular receptor, the publication reports: How much clinical and demographic metadata was included differed by source and by participant, and the metadata was provided uncurated.

Whole blood was collected in K2EDTA tubes by collaborating institutions according to the institutions' own protocols. For TCRbeta analysis, collaborators shipped samples as frozen whole blood, isolated PBMCs, or DNA extracted from either of those sample types. The germline V gene supplies CDR1 SGDLS and CDR2 YYNGEE. The CDR3, cysteine through phenylalanine, is 14 amino acids long. Only the CDR3 DNA stays, 42 bases, in frame from base 1. The V and J ends are trimmed by 2 bases and 4 bases, leaving 10 bases between them. TCRbeta CDR3 regions were amplified from genomic DNA by means of the immunoSEQ Assay, a bias-controlled multiplex PCR. The authors' pipeline ran thus. The number of nucleated cells in each sample was estimated by amplification of reference gene primers within the assay. To quantify the absolute abundance of each unique TCRbeta CDR3 rearrangement, sequence reads were collapsed and filtered. For each sample, productive Simpson clonality was calculated by taking the square root of Simpson's diversity index across productive rearrangements. In its TCRdb copy, this immuneACCESS table keeps in-frame sequences only and misses some clones. Where compared with another copy, unresolved V genes explain less than half of these, and the others have no known cause. From that table come the V and J calls and clone size; the DNA was used to work out D and trimming. This sample gives 95,000 to 120,000 clones in total; 85% of them show up just once. The top ten hold about 13% of the sample.

This clone has just one count. Its antigen has not been determined. No base quality values were provided; no much bigger clone lies one nucleotide off. The rearranged chain carries TRBV9 and TRBJ2-1; the D gene is possibly TRBD1, with 6 bases matching. The receptor was derived from a human donor in a cohort sampled during active COVID-19. Sequencing was carried out using peripheral blood. The CDR3 corresponds to CASSVGQSYNEQFF. The DNA reads TGTGCCAGCAGCGTCGGACAGTCATACAATGAGCAGTTCTTC. The full variable domain, completed from the reference TRBV9 and TRBJ2-1 proteins outside the CDR3, reads DSGVTQTPKHLITATGQRVTLRCSPRSGDLSVYWYQQSLDQGLQFLIQYYNGEERAKGNILERFSAQQFPDLHSELNLSSLELGDSALYFCASSVGQSYNEQFFGPGTRLTVL.